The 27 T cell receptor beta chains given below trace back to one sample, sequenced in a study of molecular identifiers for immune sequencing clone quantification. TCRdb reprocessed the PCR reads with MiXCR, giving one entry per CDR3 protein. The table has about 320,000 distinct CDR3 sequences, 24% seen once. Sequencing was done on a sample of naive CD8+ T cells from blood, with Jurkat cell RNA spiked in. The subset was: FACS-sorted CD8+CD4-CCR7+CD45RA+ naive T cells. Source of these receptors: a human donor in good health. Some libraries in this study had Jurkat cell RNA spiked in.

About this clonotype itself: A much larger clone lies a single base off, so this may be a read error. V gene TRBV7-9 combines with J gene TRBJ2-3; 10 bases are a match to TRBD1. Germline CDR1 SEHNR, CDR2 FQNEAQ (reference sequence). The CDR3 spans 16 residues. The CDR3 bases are TGTGCCGGCAGCTTCCGACAGGGGGCAAGGGCAGATACGCAGTATTTT. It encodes CAGSFRQGARADTQYF.

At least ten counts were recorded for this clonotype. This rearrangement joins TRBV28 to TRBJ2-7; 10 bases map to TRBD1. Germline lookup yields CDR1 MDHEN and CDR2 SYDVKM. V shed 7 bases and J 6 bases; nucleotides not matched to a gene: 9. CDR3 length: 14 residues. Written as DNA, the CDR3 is TGTGCCAGCACCCACGGGACAGGGGATGGCGAGCAGTACTTC. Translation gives CASTHGTGDGEQYF.

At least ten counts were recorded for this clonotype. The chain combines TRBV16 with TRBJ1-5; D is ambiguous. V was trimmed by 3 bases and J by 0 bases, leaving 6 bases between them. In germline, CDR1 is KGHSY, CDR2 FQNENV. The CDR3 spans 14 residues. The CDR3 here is CASSHTHSNQPQHF. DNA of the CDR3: TGTGCCAGCAGCCACACACATAGCAATCAGCCCCAGCATTTT.

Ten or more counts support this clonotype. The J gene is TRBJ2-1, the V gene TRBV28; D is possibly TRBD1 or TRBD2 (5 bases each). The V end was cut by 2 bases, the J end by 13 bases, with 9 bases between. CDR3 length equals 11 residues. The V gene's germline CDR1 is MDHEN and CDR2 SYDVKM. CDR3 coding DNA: TGTGCCAGCAGTTTAGGGGGTCCCCAGTTCTTC. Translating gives CASSLGGPQFF.

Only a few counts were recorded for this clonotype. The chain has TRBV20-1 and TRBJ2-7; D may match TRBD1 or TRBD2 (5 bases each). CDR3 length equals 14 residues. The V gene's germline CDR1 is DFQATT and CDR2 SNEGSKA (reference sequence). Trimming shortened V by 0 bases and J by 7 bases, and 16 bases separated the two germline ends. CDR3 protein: CSARDEGSLGEQYF. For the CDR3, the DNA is TGCAGTGCTAGAGATGAGGGGAGCTTGGGGGAGCAGTACTTC.

CDR3 loop: CASSLVSGLAGYEQYF. Here the CDR3 DNA reads TGTGCCAGCAGCTTAGTGTCCGGACTAGCGGGCTACGAGCAGTACTTC. The genes are TRBV7-9 and TRBJ2-7; 11 bases align to TRBD2. The CDR3 is 16 residues long. Germline values: CDR1 SEHNR, CDR2 FQNEAQ (reference sequence). V was pared by 1 base and J by 3 bases, with 5 bases of the junction left unmatched. The whole variable domain, filled in from reference TRBV7-9 and TRBJ2-7, reads DTGVSQNPRHKITKRGQNVTFRCDPISEHNRLYWYRQTLGQGPEFLTYFQNEAQLEKSRLLSDRFSAERPKGSFSTLEIQRTEQGDSAMYLCASSLVSGLAGYEQYFGPGTRLTVT.

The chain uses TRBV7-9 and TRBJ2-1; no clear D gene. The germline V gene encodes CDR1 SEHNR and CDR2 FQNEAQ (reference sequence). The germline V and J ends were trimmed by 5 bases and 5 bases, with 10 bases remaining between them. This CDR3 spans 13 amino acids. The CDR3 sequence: CASSPGPDNEQFF. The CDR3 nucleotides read TGTGCCAGCAGCCCCGGGCCGGACAATGAGCAGTTCTTC.

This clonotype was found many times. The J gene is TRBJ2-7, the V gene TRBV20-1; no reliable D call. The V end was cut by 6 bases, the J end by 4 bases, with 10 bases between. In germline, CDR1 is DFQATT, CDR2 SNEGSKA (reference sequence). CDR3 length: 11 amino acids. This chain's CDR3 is CSARLGYEQYF. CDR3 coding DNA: TGCAGTGCACGACTGGGATACGAGCAGTACTTC.

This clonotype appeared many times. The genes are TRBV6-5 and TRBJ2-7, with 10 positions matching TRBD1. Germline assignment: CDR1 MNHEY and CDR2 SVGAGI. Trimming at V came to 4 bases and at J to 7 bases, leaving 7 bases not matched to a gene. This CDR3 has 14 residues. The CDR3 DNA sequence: TGTGCCAGCAGTTTTGGACAGGGGGTACGAGAGCAGTACTTC. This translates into CASSFGQGVREQYF.

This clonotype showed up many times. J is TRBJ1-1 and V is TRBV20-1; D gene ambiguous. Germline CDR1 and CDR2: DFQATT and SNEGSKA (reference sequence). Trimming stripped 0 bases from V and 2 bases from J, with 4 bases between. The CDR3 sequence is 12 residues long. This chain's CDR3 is CSARDYNTEAFF. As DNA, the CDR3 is TGCAGTGCTAGAGATTATAACACTGAAGCTTTCTTT.

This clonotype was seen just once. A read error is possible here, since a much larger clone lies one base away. CDR3: CASSYPTPGEEYF. CDR3 coding DNA: TGTGCCAGCAGTTACCCCACGCCGGGCGAGGAGTACTTC. The chain carries TRBV6-6 and TRBJ2-7, with unresolved D. Germline lookup yields CDR1 MNHNY and CDR2 SVGAGI (reference sequence). The CDR3 is 13 residues long.

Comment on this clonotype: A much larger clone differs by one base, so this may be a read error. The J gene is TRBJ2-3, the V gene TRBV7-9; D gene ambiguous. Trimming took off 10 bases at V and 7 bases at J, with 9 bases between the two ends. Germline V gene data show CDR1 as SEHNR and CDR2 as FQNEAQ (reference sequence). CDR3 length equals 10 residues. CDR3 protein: CATAANTQYF. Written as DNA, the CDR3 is TGTGCCACGGCGGCGAATACGCAGTATTTT.

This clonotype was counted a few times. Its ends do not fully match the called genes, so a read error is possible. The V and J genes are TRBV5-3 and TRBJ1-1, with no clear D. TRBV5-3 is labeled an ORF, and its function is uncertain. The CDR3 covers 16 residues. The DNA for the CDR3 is TGTGCCAGCAGCTTGGGGTTCGCGCGACAGAACACTGAAGCTTTCTTT. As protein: CASSLGFARQNTEAFF.

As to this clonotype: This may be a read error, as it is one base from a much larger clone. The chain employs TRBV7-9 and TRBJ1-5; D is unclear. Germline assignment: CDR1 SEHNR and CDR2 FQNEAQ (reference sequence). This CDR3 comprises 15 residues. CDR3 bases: TGTGCCAACAGCTTAGCTCCCGATAGCAATCAGCCCCAGCATTTT. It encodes CANSLAPDSNQPQHF. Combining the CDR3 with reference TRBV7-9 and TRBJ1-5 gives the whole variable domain DTGVSQNPRHKITKRGQNVTFRCDPISEHNRLYWYRQTLGQGPEFLTYFQNEAQLEKSRLLSDRFSAERPKGSFSTLEIQRTEQGDSAMYLCANSLAPDSNQPQHFGDGTRLSIL.

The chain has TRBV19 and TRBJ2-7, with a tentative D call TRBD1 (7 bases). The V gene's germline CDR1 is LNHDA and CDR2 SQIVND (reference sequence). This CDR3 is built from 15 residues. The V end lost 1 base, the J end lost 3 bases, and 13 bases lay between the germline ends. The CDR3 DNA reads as TGTGCCAGTAGTATAGCAGGGGGGCCCCTCTACGAGCAGTACTTC. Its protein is CASSIAGGPLYEQYF.

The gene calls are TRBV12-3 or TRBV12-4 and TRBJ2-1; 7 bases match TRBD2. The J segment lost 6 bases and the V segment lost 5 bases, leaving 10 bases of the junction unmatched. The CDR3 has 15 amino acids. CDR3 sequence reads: CASSPRSSGRNEQFF. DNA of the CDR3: TGTGCCAGCAGTCCTCGCTCTAGCGGCCGCAATGAGCAGTTCTTC.

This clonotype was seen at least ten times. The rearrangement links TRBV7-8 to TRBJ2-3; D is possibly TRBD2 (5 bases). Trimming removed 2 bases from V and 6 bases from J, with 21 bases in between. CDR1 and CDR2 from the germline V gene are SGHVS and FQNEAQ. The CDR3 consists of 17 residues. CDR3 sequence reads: CASSLKLDWRPSDTQYF. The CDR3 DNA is TGTGCCAGCAGCTTAAAGCTCGACTGGAGGCCGTCCGATACGCAGTATTTT.

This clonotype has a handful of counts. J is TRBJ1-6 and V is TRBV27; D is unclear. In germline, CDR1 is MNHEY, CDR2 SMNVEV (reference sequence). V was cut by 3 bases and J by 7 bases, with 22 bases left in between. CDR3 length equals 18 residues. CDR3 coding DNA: TGTGCCAGCAGTTTCCTCAAACGGGCCCGGTCTATGAATTCACCCCTCCACTTT. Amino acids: CASSFLKRARSMNSPLHF.

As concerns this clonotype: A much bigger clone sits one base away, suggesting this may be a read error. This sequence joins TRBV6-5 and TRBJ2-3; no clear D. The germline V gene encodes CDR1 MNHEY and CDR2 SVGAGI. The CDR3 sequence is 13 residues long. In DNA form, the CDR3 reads TGTGCCAGCAGTTTACATAGCACAGATGCGCAGTATTTT. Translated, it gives CASSLHSTDAQYF.

The chain's CDR3 is CASSIWHINTGELFF. Written as DNA, the CDR3 is TGTGCCAGTAGTATTTGGCATATCAACACCGGGGAGCTGTTTTTT. The gene calls are TRBV19 and TRBJ2-2, with D unclear. The CDR3 spans 15 residues. Between the trimmed V and J ends, which lost 3 bases and 2 bases, there was a span of 10 bases. Looked up from germline, CDR1 is LNHDA and CDR2 is SQIVND (reference sequence).

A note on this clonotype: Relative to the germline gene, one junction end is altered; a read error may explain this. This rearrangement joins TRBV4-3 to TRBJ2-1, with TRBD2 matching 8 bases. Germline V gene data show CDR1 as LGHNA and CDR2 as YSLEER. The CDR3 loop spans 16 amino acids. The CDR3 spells CASSQDISGGYSEQFF. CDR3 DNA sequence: TGCGCCAGCAGCCAAGATATCAGCGGGGGTTACAGTGAGCAGTTCTTC.

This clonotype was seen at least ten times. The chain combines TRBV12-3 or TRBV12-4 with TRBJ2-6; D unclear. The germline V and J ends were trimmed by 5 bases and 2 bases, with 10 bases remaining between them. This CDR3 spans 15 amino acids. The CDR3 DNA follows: TGTGCCAGCAGTCCTCCCGTTACTGGGGCCAACGTCCTGACTTTC. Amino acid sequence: CASSPPVTGANVLTF.

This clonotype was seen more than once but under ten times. CDR3 bases: TGTGCCAGCAGTGATGTAGCCGCCGTGGGCAATGAGCAGTTCTTC. This translates into CASSDVAAVGNEQFF. The J gene is TRBJ2-1, the V gene TRBV27; D remains ambiguous. Per germline, CDR1 MNHEY and CDR2 SMNVEV (reference sequence). This CDR3 has 15 residues. Between the trimmed V and J ends, which lost 5 bases and 6 bases, there was a span of 17 bases.

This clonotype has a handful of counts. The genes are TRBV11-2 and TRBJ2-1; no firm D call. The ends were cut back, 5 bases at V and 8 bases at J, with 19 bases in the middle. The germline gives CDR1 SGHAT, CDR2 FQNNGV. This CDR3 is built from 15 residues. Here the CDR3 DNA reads TGTGCCAGCAGCGCCCCTTCCGGTCATATGGATGAGCAGTTCTTC. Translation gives CASSAPSGHMDEQFF.

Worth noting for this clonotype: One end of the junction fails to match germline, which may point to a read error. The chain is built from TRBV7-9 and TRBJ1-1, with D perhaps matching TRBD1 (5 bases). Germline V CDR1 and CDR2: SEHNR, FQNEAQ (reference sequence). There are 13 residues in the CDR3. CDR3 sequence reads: CASRGLENTEACF. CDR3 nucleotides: TGTGCCAGCAGGGGGCTGGAAAACACTGAAGCTTGCTTT.

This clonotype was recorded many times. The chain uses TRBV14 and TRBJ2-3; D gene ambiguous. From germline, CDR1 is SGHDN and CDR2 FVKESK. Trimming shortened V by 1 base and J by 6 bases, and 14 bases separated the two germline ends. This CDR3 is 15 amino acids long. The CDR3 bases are TGTGCCAGCAGCCAAGCGTCGGCAGCAATTGATACGCAGTATTTT. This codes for CASSQASAAIDTQYF.

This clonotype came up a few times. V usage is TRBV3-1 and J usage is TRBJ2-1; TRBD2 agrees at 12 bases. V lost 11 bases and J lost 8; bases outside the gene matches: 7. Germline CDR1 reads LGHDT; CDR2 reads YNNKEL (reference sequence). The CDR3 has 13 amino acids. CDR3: CAGELAGGDEQFF. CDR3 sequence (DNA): TGTGCCGGTGAACTAGCGGGGGGCGATGAGCAGTTCTTC.